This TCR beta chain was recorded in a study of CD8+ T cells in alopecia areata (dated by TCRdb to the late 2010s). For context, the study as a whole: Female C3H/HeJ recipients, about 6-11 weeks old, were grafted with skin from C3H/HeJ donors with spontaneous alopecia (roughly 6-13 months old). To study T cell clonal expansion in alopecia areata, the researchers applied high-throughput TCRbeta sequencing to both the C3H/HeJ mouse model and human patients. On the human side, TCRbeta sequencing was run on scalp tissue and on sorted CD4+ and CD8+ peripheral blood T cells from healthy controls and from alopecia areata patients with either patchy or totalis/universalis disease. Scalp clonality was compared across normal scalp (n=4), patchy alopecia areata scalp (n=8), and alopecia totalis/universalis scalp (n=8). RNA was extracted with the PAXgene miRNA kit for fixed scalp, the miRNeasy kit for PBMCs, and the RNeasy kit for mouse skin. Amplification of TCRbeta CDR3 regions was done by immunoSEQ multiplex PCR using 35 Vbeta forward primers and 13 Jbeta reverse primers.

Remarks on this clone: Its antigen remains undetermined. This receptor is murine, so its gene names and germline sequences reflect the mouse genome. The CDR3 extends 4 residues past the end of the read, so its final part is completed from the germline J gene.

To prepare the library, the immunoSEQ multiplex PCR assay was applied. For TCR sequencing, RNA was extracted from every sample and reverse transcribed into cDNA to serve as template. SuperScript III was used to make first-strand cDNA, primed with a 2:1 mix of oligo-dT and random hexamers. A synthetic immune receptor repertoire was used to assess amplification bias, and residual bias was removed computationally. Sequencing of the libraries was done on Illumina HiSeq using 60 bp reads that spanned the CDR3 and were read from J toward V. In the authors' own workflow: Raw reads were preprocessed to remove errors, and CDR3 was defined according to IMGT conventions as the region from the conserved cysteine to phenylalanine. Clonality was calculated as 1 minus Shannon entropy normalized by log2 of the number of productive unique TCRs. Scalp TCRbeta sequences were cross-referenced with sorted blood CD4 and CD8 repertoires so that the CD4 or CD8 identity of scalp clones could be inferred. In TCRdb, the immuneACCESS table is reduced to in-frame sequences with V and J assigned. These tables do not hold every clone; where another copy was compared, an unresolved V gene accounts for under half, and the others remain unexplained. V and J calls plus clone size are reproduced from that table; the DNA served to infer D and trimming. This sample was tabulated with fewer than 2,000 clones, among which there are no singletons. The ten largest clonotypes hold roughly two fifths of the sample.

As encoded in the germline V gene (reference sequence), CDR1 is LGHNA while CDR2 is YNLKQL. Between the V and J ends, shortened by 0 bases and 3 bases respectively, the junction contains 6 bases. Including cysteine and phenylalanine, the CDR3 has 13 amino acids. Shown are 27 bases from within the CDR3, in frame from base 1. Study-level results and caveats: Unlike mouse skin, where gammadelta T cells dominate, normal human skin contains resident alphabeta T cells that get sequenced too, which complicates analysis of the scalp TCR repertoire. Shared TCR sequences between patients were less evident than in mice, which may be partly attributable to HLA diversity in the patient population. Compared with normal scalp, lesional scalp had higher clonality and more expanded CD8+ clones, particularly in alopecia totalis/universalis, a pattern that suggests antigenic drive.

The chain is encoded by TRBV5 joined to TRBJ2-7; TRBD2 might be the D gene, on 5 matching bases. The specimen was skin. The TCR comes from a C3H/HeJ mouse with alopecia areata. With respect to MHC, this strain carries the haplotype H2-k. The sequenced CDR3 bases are TGTGCCAGCAGCCAAGATCTGGGCTAT. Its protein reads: CASSQDLGY. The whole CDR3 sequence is CASSQDLGYEQYF.